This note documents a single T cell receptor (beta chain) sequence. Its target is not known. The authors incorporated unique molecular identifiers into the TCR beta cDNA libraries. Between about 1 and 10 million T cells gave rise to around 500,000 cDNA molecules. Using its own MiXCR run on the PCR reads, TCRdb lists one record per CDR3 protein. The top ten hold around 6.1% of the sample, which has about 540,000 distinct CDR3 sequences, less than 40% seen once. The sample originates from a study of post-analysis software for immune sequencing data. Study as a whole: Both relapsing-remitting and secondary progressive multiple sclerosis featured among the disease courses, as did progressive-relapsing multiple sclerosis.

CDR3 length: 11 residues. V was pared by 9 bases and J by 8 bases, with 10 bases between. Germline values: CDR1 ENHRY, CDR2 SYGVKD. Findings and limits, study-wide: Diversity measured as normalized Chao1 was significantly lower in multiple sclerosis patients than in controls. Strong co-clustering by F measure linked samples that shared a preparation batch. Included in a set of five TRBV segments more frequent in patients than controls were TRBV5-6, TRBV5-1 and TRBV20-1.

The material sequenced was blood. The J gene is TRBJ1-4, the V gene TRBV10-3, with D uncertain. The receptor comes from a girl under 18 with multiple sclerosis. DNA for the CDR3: TGTGCCATTTGGGGTGGGGAAAAACTGTTTTTT. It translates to CAIWGGEKLFF.